The 3 T cell receptor beta chains presented below share a single source sample, sequenced in a study of CD8 T cells in ankylosing spondylitis. TCRdb reanalysed the 5' RACE reads using MiXCR and keeps one entry per CDR3 protein. The sample records under 300,000 distinct CDR3 sequences, about 10% being singletons. Sequencing used blood, either unsorted or a sorted T cell fraction (not recorded which). These TCRs come from a male donor with ankylosing spondylitis or in good health (not recorded which).

Ten or more counts support this clonotype. The chain carries TRBV3-1 and TRBJ2-1; 9 bases fit TRBD1. This CDR3 comprises 15 residues. CDR1 and CDR2 (germline): LGHDT, YNNKEL (reference sequence). Losses at the gene ends were 3 bases for V and 2 bases for J; bases not matched to a gene: 2. CDR3: CASSQGQGAYNEQFF. CDR3 bases: TGTGCCAGCAGCCAGGGACAGGGAGCCTACAATGAGCAGTTCTTC.

The chain carries TRBV18 and TRBJ2-6; D unresolved. The germline V gene encodes CDR1 KGHSH and CDR2 LQKENI. The germline V and J ends were trimmed by 2 bases and 2 bases, with 4 bases remaining between them. CDR3 length equals 14 residues. CDR3 residues: CASSPSAGANVLTF. The CDR3 DNA follows: TGTGCCAGCTCACCATCGGCTGGGGCCAACGTCCTGACTTTC.

In this sample, this clonotype turned up a few times. The chain is built from TRBV7-9 and TRBJ1-2; 8 nucleotides match TRBD1. From germline, CDR1 is SEHNR and CDR2 FQNEAQ (reference sequence). This CDR3 region has 15 residues. The V segment lost 7 bases and the J segment 5 bases; nucleotides outside the gene matches: 12. CDR3 in amino acids: CASTQLPRTGYGYTF. The CDR3 DNA sequence: TGTGCCAGCACCCAACTTCCAAGGACAGGGTATGGCTACACCTTC.